This T cell receptor beta chain was sequenced in a study of T cell repertoires in cytomegalovirus infection. Study-wide background: Carrying CMV and the relevant HLA type showed in public TCR beta signatures.

Study observations and caveats: Totalled public TCR beta family frequency picked out people who carried CMV plus the relevant HLA.

TCRdb used MiXCR to reprocess the reads, holding one entry per CDR3 protein. Among hundreds of thousands of distinct CDR3 sequences listed, 33% were seen once. The CDR3 runs 14 residues. The V gene lost 1 base and the J gene lost 3 bases, with 9 bases spanning the gap. Germline CDR1 SGHTA, CDR2 FQGNSA. This clonotype has a handful of counts. No antigen is known for it. The specimen was cultured PBMCs, collected from culture after CMV antigen stimulation. V usage is TRBV7-2 and J usage is TRBJ2-5; D perhaps matches TRBD2 (6 bases). The receptor's source is a human donor in good health (CMV status not recorded). Some clones in this sample may be carry-over from other donors' samples. The CDR3 reads CASSLVVAEETQYF. For the CDR3, the DNA is TGTGCCAGCAGCTTAGTTGTAGCGGAAGAGACCCAGTACTTC.